These T cell receptor beta chains were read from a single sample in a study of neurological immune-mediated disorders. TCRdb reanalysed the 5' RACE reads using MiXCR and keeps one entry per CDR3 protein. This table holds almost 30,000 distinct CDR3 sequences, over 10% found once. Sequencing input: PBMCs. The receptors derive from a woman in her fifties or sixties in good health. Both conserved end residues are part of each CDR3. A D gene is named only where the DNA matches it firmly. Some rows have no size entry. The others give once, few or many, or a class for an expanded clone.

TRBV13	-	many	TRBJ1-2	15	TGTGCCAGCAGCTTAACTCAGGGCCCGCTATATGGCTACACCTTC	CASSLTQGPLYGYTF
TRBV20-1	-	many	TRBJ1-6	17	TGCAGTGCTCGACTACACGGAGGGGACCCTCATAATTCACCCCTCCACTTT	CSARLHGGDPHNSPLHF
TRBV20-1	TRBD2	many	TRBJ2-7	18	TGCAGTGCTAGGGGGATCCCCAATAGCGGGGGGGCAATATACGAGCAGTACTTC	CSARGIPNSGGAIYEQYF
TRBV12-3/TRBV12-4	-	many	TRBJ1-5	14	TGTGCCAGCAGTCCGACAGCTAGCAATCAGCCCCAGCATTTT	CASSPTASNQPQHF
TRBV20-1	-	once	TRBJ2-5	15	TGCAGTGCTAGAGAGGACAACCGGTACAAAGAGACCCAGTACTTC	CSAREDNRYKETQYF
TRBV7-2	-	-	TRBJ2-1	10	TGTGCCAGCGGGTACAATGAGCAGTTCTTC	CASGYNEQFF
TRBV5-1	TRBD2	-	TRBJ2-3	18	TGCGCCAGCAGCTTGGGGACTAGCGGGGGCATCCTCACAGATACGCAGTATTTT	CASSLGTSGGILTDTQYF
TRBV7-2	TRBD2	few	TRBJ2-3	18	TGTGCCAGCAGCTTAGGAGCTCTAGCGGGGGGGCCCACAGATACGCAGTATTTT	CASSLGALAGGPTDTQYF
TRBV10-3	-	many	TRBJ2-1	14	TGTGCCATCACTAATCGAGGGACTTACAATGAGCAGTTCTTC	CAITNRGTYNEQFF
TRBV5-6	-	many	TRBJ2-3	17	TGTGCCAGCAGCTTCCGTATTAGCAGGGACGGCTCAGATACGCAGTATTTT	CASSFRISRDGSDTQYF
TRBV7-2	-	-	TRBJ2-7	16	TGTGCCAGCAGCCCTGGATGGGGGCGGAACCTCTACGAGCAGTACTTC	CASSPGWGRNLYEQYF
TRBV4-3	-	-	TRBJ1-1	16	TGCGCCAACAGTCAAGACCTCGATCGGGGGGCGACTGAAGCTTTCTTT	CANSQDLDRGATEAFF
TRBV5-6	-	many	TRBJ1-3	14	TGTGCCAGCAGCTTTACAGGGTCAAGAAACACCATATATTTT	CASSFTGSRNTIYF
TRBV5-1	-	many	TRBJ2-1	15	TGCGCCAGCAGCTTGGTCCTAGATTCCTACAATGAGCAGTTCTTC	CASSLVLDSYNEQFF
TRBV7-2	-	many	TRBJ1-4	13	TGTGCCAGCAGCCGAAGTCCTAATGAAAAACTGTTTTTT	CASSRSPNEKLFF
TRBV5-1	-	many	TRBJ2-2	13	TGCGCCAGCAGCTTGGAACCCACCGGGGAGCTGTTTTTT	CASSLEPTGELFF
TRBV20-1	TRBD2	many	TRBJ2-3	16	TGCAGTGCTAGAGGTTCGGAGCGGGGGGGCCGAGATACGCAGTATTTT	CSARGSERGGRDTQYF
TRBV4-3	TRBD1	many	TRBJ1-4	16	TGCGCCAGCAGCCATTCCCACAGGGGAACTAATGAAAAACTGTTTTTT	CASSHSHRGTNEKLFF
TRBV27	TRBD1	many	TRBJ1-4	15	TGTGCCAGCGGTGAACAGGGGGCTCTGTATGAAAAACTGTTTTTT	CASGEQGALYEKLFF
TRBV20-1	TRBD1	many	TRBJ1-1	13	TGCAGTGCTAGAGACCCAGGGGGCACTGAAGCTTTCTTT	CSARDPGGTEAFF
TRBV13	TRBD1	few	TRBJ2-5	15	TGTGCCAGCAGCTCCCCATGGACAGGGCGGGAGACCCAGTACTTC	CASSSPWTGRETQYF
TRBV10-3	-	many	TRBJ2-5	13	TGTGCCATCAGTGAACTAGCTAGGGAGACCCAGTACTTC	CAISELARETQYF
TRBV5-1	-	many	TRBJ2-1	13	TGCGCCAGCAGCTTCTCGAGGGAGCATGAGCAGTTCTTC	CASSFSREHEQFF
TRBV29-1	-	many	TRBJ2-3	11	TGCAGCGTTGGAGGAGGAGATACGCAGTATTTT	CSVGGGDTQYF
TRBV5-1	-	many	TRBJ2-2	12	TGCGCCAGCAGCGGGGAGAACGGGGAGCTGTTTTTT	CASSGENGELFF
TRBV7-9	-	many	TRBJ1-1	15	TGTGCCAGCAGCGACGGGACTCTCCTGGCCACTGAAGCTTTCTTT	CASSDGTLLATEAFF
TRBV5-1	TRBD2	many	TRBJ2-3	16	TGCGCCAGCAGCCTAAAGATTAGCGGGGGCACAGATACGCAGTATTTT	CASSLKISGGTDTQYF
TRBV4-3	TRBD2	-	TRBJ2-5	16	TGCGCCAGCAGCCAAGATCGAGGACTAGTTGCAGAGACCCAGTACTTC	CASSQDRGLVAETQYF
TRBV20-1	TRBD2	many	TRBJ2-3	14	TGCAGTGCTGGGACTAGCGGTGAGCGAAATACGCAGTATTTT	CSAGTSGERNTQYF
TRBV5-1	TRBD1	-	TRBJ1-1	15	TGCGCAAGCAGCAGCCAGGGGGTATCGAACACTGAAGCTTTCTTT	CASSSQGVSNTEAFF
TRBV6-6	TRBD1	many	TRBJ1-6	17	TGTGCCAGCAGGTCAACCGTAGGGACAGGGGATGAGTCACCCCTCCACTTT	CASRSTVGTGDESPLHF
TRBV12-3/TRBV12-4	-	few	TRBJ1-2	15	TGTGCCAGCAGTTTTTCAGGGGTTGGTAACTATGGCTACACCTTC	CASSFSGVGNYGYTF
TRBV5-6	TRBD1	many	TRBJ1-2	13	TGTGCCAGCAGGGCCGGGACAGCCTATGGCTACACCTTC	CASRAGTAYGYTF